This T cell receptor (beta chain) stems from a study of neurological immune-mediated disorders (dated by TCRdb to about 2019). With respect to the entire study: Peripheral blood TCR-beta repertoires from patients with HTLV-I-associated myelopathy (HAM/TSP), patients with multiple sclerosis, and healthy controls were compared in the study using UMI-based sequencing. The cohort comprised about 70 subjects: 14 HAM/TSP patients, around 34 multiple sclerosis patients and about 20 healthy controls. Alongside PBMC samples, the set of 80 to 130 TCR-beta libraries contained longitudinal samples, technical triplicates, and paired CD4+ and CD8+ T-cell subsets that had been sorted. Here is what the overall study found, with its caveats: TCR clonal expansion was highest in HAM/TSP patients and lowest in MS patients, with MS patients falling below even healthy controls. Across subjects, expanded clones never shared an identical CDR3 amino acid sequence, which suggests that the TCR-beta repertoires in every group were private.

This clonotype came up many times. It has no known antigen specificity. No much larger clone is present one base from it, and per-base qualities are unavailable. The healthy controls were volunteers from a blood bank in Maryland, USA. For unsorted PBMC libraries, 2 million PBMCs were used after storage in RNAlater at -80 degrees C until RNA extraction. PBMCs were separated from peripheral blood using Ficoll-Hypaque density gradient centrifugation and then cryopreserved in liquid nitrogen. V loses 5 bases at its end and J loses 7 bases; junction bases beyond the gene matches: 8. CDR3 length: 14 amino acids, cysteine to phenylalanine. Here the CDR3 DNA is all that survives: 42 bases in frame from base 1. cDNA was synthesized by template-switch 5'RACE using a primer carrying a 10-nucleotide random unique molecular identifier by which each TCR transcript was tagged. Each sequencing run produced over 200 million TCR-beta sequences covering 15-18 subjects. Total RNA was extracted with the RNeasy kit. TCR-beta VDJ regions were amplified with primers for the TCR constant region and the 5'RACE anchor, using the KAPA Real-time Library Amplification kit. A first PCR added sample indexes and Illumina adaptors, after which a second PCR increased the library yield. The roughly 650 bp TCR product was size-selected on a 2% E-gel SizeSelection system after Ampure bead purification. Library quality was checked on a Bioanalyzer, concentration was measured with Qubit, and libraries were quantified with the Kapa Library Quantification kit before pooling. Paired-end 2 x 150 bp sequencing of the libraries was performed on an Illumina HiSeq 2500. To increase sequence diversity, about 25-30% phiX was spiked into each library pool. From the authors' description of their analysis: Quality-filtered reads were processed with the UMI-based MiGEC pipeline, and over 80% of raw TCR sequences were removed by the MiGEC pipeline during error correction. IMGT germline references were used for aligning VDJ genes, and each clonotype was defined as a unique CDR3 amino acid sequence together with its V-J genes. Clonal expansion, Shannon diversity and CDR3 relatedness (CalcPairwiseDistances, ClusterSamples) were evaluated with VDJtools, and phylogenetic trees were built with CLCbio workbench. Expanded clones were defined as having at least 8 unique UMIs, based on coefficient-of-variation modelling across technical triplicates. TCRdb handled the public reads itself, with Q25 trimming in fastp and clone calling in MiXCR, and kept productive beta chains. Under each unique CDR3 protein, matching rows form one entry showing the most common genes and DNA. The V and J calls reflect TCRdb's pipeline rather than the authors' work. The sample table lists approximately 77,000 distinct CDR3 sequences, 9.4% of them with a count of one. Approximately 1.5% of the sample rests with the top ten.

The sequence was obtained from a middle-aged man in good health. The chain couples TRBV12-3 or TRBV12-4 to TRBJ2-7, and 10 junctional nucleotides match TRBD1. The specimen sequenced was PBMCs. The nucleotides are TGTGCCAGCAGTCGCGGACAGGGGGTGGGGGAGCAGTACTTC. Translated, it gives CASSRGQGVGEQYF.